The clone carrying this TCR beta chain was detected ten times or more. The record originates from a study of T-cell reconstitution after alpha-beta-depleted transplantation in children. Construction of the TCRbeta library involved unique molecular identifiers. One entry per CDR3 protein results from TCRdb running MiXCR on the PCR reads. This sample has 600,000 to 700,000 distinct CDR3 sequences, with 16% found just once. Germline-derived CDR1 and CDR2 are SEHNR and FQNEAQ (reference sequence). Trimming left V 11 bases short and J 3 bases short, with 19 bases between. The CDR3 contains 14 residues. The chain recombines TRBV7-9 with TRBJ1-2, with D tentatively TRBD1 (6 bases). The source of this sequence is a human donor who donated a stem cell graft to a child with acute myeloid leukemia. Source: PBMCs from the stem cell graft donor, taken from the stem cell graft. CDR3 protein: CAYWTDQSDYGYTF. The CDR3 DNA is TGTGCCTACTGGACAGACCAATCGGACTATGGCTACACCTTC.